The next 25 T cell receptor beta chains were all read from a single sample in a study of regulatory T cells in long-lasting Graves disease. Researchers made TCR beta libraries by using iRepertoire HTBI primers and running Arm-PCR on CDR3 regions. TCRdb reprocessed the multiplex PCR reads with MiXCR, giving one entry per CDR3 protein. This table holds 600,000 to 650,000 distinct CDR3 sequences, roughly 15% found once. Regarding time point: newly diagnosed GD, antithyroid drugs for less than 3 months. Researchers made the TCR library from RNA that was extracted from PBMCs. These data were also filed under a second study, of T cells in Graves' hyperthyroidism and ophthalmopathy.

The material sequenced was peripheral blood mononuclear cells (PBMCs), taken at new diagnosis, from a patient treated with antithyroid drugs. These receptors were collected from a woman aged 25 to 39 with Graves disease.

This clonotype was observed a few times. The chain is built from TRBV11-2 and TRBJ2-1, with D possibly being TRBD1 or TRBD2 (5 bases each). V was clipped by 2 bases and J by 7 bases, with 18 bases between them. Per the germline V gene, CDR1 is SGHAT and CDR2 is FQNNGV. This CDR3 has 16 amino acids. The DNA of the CDR3 is TGTGCCAGCAGCTTAACCCTAATCGGGACCAAAAATGAGCAGTTCTTC. Translated, it gives CASSLTLIGTKNEQFF.

This clonotype was observed a handful of times. V is TRBV15 and J is TRBJ2-7, with D perhaps matching TRBD1 (5 bases). Germline V gene data show CDR1 as LNHNV and CDR2 as YYDKDF (reference sequence). The CDR3 is made up of 13 amino acids. V was shortened by 1 base and J by 3 bases, with 7 bases between the two germline ends. CDR3 protein: CATSRGTGYEQYF. CDR3 bases: TGTGCCACCAGCAGAGGTACAGGCTACGAGCAGTACTTC.

The sample holds many counts of this clonotype. The chain recombines TRBV28 with TRBJ2-7; unclear D gene. Per germline, CDR1 MDHEN and CDR2 SYDVKM. The CDR3 totals 12 residues. The V end was cut by 7 bases, the J end by 4 bases, with 11 bases between. DNA for the CDR3: TGTGCCAGCAAATCGGACCGGTACGAGCAGTACTTC. Translated: CASKSDRYEQYF. The complete variable domain, with remaining parts taken from reference TRBV28 and TRBJ2-7, reads DVKVTQSSRYLVKRTGEKVFLECVQDMDHENMFWYRQDPGLGLRLIYFSYDVKMKEKGDIPEGYSVSREKKERFSLILESASTNQTSMYLCASKSDRYEQYFGPGTRLTVT.

This clonotype was picked up a small number of times. The gene calls are TRBV6-1 and TRBJ1-4; possibly TRBD1 for D (6 bases). CDR1 MNHNS and CDR2 SASEGT come from the germline V gene. Trimming pared 2 bases from V and 11 bases from J, leaving 12 bases between. CDR3 length: 13 residues. The CDR3 here is CASSERGARKLFF. The DNA for the CDR3 is TGTGCCAGCAGTGAAAGGGGGGCAAGGAAACTGTTTTTT.

Ten or more counts support this clonotype. The chain employs TRBV28 and TRBJ1-1, with TRBD1 matching over 10 bases. The V gene's germline CDR1 is MDHEN and CDR2 SYDVKM. The CDR3 consists of 15 residues. Trimming cost V 3 bases and J 3 bases; bases outside gene matches: 4. This CDR3 is CASSFGDRGHTEAFF. CDR3 DNA: TGTGCCAGCAGTTTTGGGGACAGGGGACACACTGAAGCTTTCTTT.

This clonotype was seen many times. The V gene is TRBV12-3 or TRBV12-4, the J gene TRBJ2-7; tentatively, D is TRBD1 (6 bases). This CDR3 comprises 17 residues. Deletions cut 5 bases from V and 6 bases from J, with 26 bases between. For the CDR3, the DNA is TGTGCCAGCAGTGACGGACAGACGTGGGGTGTGGGTTCCGAGCAGTACTTC. This sequence encodes CASSDGQTWGVGSEQYF.

This chain connects TRBV5-1 to TRBJ2-7, with 7 bases lining up with TRBD1. V gave up 0 bases and J gave up 3 bases; unmatched junction bases: 9. Germline V gene data show CDR1 as SGHRS and CDR2 as YFSETQ. The CDR3 contains 16 residues. CDR3 sequence (DNA): TGCGCCAGCAGCTTGGGCCCCCCGGGACAGATCTACGAGCAGTACTTC. Translated, it gives CASSLGPPGQIYEQYF.

This clonotype was seen at least ten times. The gene calls are TRBV7-9 and TRBJ2-2, with D uncertain. CDR1 and CDR2 from the germline V gene are SEHNR and FQNEAQ (reference sequence). The CDR3 runs to 15 residues. With 2 bases removed from V and 3 bases from J, the gap between germline ends came to 10 bases. CDR3 sequence: CASSLHGTDTGELFF. The CDR3 DNA follows: TGTGCCAGCAGCTTACACGGAACTGACACCGGGGAGCTGTTTTTT.

The sample holds many counts of this clonotype. The rearrangement uses TRBV7-9 and TRBJ2-3; no firm D call. The CDR3 extends over 13 amino acids. Trimming removed 3 bases from V and 4 bases from J, with 8 bases in between. CDR1 is SEHNR and CDR2 is FQNEAQ in the germline V gene (reference sequence). CDR3 sequence reads: CASSLRLADTQYF. CDR3 in DNA: TGTGCCAGCAGCTTGCGTTTAGCAGATACGCAGTATTTT.

CDR3 protein: CASSLMGQGGNEQFF. In DNA, the CDR3 is TGTGCCAGCAGTTTGATGGGACAGGGCGGGAATGAGCAGTTCTTC. V usage is TRBV6-9 and J usage is TRBJ2-1; 9 bases are a match to TRBD1. Trimming at V came to 4 bases and at J to 7 bases, leaving 8 bases not matched to a gene. The CDR3 spans 15 residues. Germline assignment: CDR1 MNHGY and CDR2 SVAAGI.

This clonotype showed up many times. The chain combines TRBV7-3 with TRBJ1-2; 8 nucleotides line up with TRBD1. The CDR3 totals 14 residues. Per germline, CDR1 SGHTA and CDR2 FQGTGA. V lost 8 bases, J lost 6 bases, and 11 bases stayed unmatched. CDR3 region: CASARDRTSHGYTF. In nucleotides, the CDR3 is TGTGCCAGCGCCCGGGACAGGACATCCCATGGCTACACCTTC. Combining the CDR3 with reference TRBV7-3 and TRBJ1-2 gives the whole variable domain GAGVSQTPSNKVTEKGKYVELRCDPISGHTALYWYRQSLGQGPEFLIYFQGTGAADDSGLPNDRFFAVRPEGSVSTLKIQRTERGDSAVYLCASARDRTSHGYTFGSGTRLTVV.

This chain uses TRBV27 with TRBJ2-2, with 7 bases that match TRBD2. The length of the CDR3 is 17 residues. CDR1 MNHEY and CDR2 SMNVEV come from the germline V gene (reference sequence). V gave up 8 bases and J gave up 4 bases; unmatched junction bases: 16. The CDR3, as DNA: TGTGCCAGCTGCATAACGAAGGCGGGAGTCTTCACCGGGGAGCTGTTTTTT. This codes for CASCITKAGVFTGELFF.

The J gene is TRBJ2-5, the V gene TRBV14; 7 bases align to TRBD2. This CDR3 spans 15 amino acids. CDR1 is SGHDN and CDR2 is FVKESK in the germline V gene. Trimming took 1 base from V and 1 from J; bases not matched to a gene: 3. The chain's CDR3 is CASSQVAGVQETQYF. The CDR3, as DNA: TGTGCCAGCAGCCAAGTCGCGGGGGTCCAAGAGACCCAGTACTTC.

This clonotype was picked up many times. The chain carries TRBV7-2 and TRBJ1-2; D is ambiguous. The CDR3 is 14 residues long. The germline V and J ends were trimmed by 1 base and 8 bases, with 14 bases remaining between them. Germline V gene lookup returns CDR1 SGHTA and CDR2 FQGNSA. CDR3 bases: TGTGCCAGCAGCTTAGTAGGAGGCCCGGTAGGCTACACCTTC. Protein: CASSLVGGPVGYTF.

The chain uses TRBV9 and TRBJ2-5, with 7 bases identical to TRBD2. Germline trimming cut 1 base from V and 5 bases from J; bases unmatched to any gene: 11. Germline CDR1 and CDR2: SGDLS and YYNGEE. The CDR3 covers 16 residues. The CDR3 DNA is TGTGCCAGCAGCGTAACCCTTGGCGGGAGTCAGGAGACCCAGTACTTC. Residues: CASSVTLGGSQETQYF.

This clonotype occurred many times. The V and J genes are TRBV7-3 and TRBJ2-1, with 10 bases identical to TRBD2. Germline V gives CDR1 SGHTA, CDR2 FQGTGA. V trimming: 1 base; J trimming: 9 bases; junction bases outside the gene matches: 18. There are 19 residues in the CDR3. The CDR3 reads CASSLMHPQPGLASTEQFF. CDR3 bases: TGTGCCAGCAGCTTAATGCACCCCCAACCGGGACTAGCGTCTACTGAGCAGTTCTTC.

A remark on this clonotype: Since a much larger clone is just one base distant, this may be a read error. The rearrangement links TRBV27 to TRBJ1-5; no clear D gene. The CDR3 is 15 amino acids. Trimming stripped 5 bases from V and 5 bases from J, with 16 bases between. Germline assignment: CDR1 MNHEY and CDR2 SMNVEV (reference sequence). CDR3 loop: CASSLTGVSDQPQHF. The CDR3 nucleotides read TGTGCCAGCAGTCTCACCGGGGTGAGCGATCAGCCCCAGCATTTT.

This clonotype was detected a few times. V is TRBV7-2 and J is TRBJ2-2; no reliable D call. The CDR3 runs to 15 residues. CDR1 is SGHTA and CDR2 is FQGNSA in the germline V gene. Between the trimmed V and J ends, which lost 8 bases and 3 bases, there was a span of 16 bases. CDR3 sequence: CASFSGWADTGELFF. The CDR3 region has the DNA TGTGCCAGCTTTAGTGGGTGGGCCGACACCGGGGAGCTGTTTTTT.

V usage is TRBV9 and J usage is TRBJ1-3, with 11 bases fitting TRBD1. Germline V CDR1 and CDR2: SGDLS, YYNGEE. There are 16 residues in the CDR3. V lost 3 bases, J lost 3 bases, and 5 bases stayed unmatched. CDR3 bases: TGTGCCAGCAGCGCAAGGACAGGGGGCTTTGGAAACACCATATATTTT. This translates into CASSARTGGFGNTIYF.

J is TRBJ2-3 and V is TRBV29-1; no reliable D call. The CDR3 spans 12 residues. Germline V gene sequence: CDR1 SQVTM, CDR2 ANQGSEA. The CDR3 protein is CTIGDATDTQYF. The CDR3 DNA sequence: TGCACCATAGGAGATGCCACAGATACGCAGTATTTT.

This clonotype was picked up a small number of times. V gene TRBV6-5 combines with J gene TRBJ1-2; D unclear. With 4 bases removed from V and 6 bases from J, the gap between germline ends came to 9 bases. This CDR3 has 12 amino acids. From germline, CDR1 is MNHEY and CDR2 SVGAGI. The CDR3 loop is CASSSPVHGYTF. The CDR3 coding sequence is TGTGCCAGCAGTTCCCCGGTACATGGCTACACCTTC.

This clonotype appeared a few times. A much larger clone sits a single nucleotide away, making a read error possible. The rearrangement links TRBV18 to TRBJ2-7; 8 bases line up with TRBD2. Germline CDR1 reads KGHSH; CDR2 reads LQKENI. The CDR3 runs to 14 residues. V shed 0 bases, J shed 3 bases, and the junction held 1 base outside the gene matches. The DNA for the CDR3 is TGTGCCAGCTCACCACCGGGACTAGACTACGAGCAGTACTTC. Translation: CASSPPGLDYEQYF.

Remarks on this clonotype: Being one base from a much bigger clone, this may be a read error. The V gene is TRBV7-8, the J gene TRBJ2-2, with TRBD2 matching 10 bases. V trimming: 5 bases; J trimming: 5 bases; junction bases outside the gene matches: 11. CDR1 and CDR2 (germline): SGHVS, FQNEAQ. The CDR3 runs to 17 residues. CDR3 loop: CASSPSGASGGTGELFF. The CDR3 nucleotides are TGTGCCAGCAGCCCGTCCGGGGCTAGCGGGGGAACCGGGGAGCTGTTTTTT.

The chain carries TRBV2 and TRBJ2-1, with TRBD2 matching 7 bases. In germline, CDR1 is SNHLY, CDR2 FYNNEI. CDR3 length: 15 residues. With 5 bases clipped from V and 6 bases from J, the junction kept 10 bases outside the gene matches. CDR3 loop: CASSQRDGGSNEQFF. The CDR3 DNA reads TGTGCCAGCAGTCAACGGGACGGGGGGTCCAATGAGCAGTTCTTC.

This clonotype was detected only a few times. CDR3 sequence reads: CASSSGTGGRGQYF. CDR3 nucleotide sequence: TGTGCCAGCTCATCCGGGACAGGGGGCCGGGGGCAGTACTTC. This rearrangement joins TRBV18 to TRBJ2-7, with 12 bases that match TRBD1. The CDR3 contains 14 residues. J gave up 9 bases and V 5 bases, and 8 bases lay outside the gene matches. In germline, CDR1 is KGHSH, CDR2 LQKENI.